What follows is one T cell receptor (beta chain) and its context. The antigen remains unidentified. TCRdb's table, derived via immunoSEQ multiplex PCR, lists solely in-frame clones and lacks some. The sample has fewer than 2.5 million clones, roughly 93% seen once; the top ten hold approximately 0.36%. This sample was included in a study of shared clonotypes between healthy human individuals. General study results and limits: As a rule, naive subsets had a larger estimated richness than memory subsets.

A CD45RA+ naive subset and a CD45RA-negative memory subset were split from CD4+ cells. Germline V gene sequence: CDR1 SGHNT, CDR2 YENEEA. The V end was cut by 4 bases, the J end by 0 bases, with 6 bases between. The CDR3 is 13 amino acids. This receptor was identified in a man younger than 30 in good health. Some clones in this sample may be carry-over from other donors' samples. The sequenced material came from naive CD4+ T cells from PBMCs. Subset defined: CD45RA+ positively selected. The chain employs TRBV11-3 and TRBJ2-5; D not resolved. CDR3 nucleotides: TGTGCCAGCAGCTACAAAAACCAAGAGACCCAGTACTTC. This encodes CASSYKNQETQYF.